These 22 T cell receptor beta chains were sequenced from one sample in a study of blood T cell repertoires in COVID-19. Only in-frame clones appear in the TCRdb table, and some are missing; sequencing was by immunoSEQ multiplex PCR. The repertoire holds some 180,000 clones, under 80% seen once, with 13% in the top ten. Material: peripheral blood. These receptors were taken from a man aged 45-60 years who had recovered from COVID-19.

Only a few counts were recorded for this clone. The chain combines TRBV28 with TRBJ1-6; D ambiguous. Trimming shortened V by 5 bases and J by 7 bases, and 6 bases separated the two germline ends. Germline CDR1 reads MDHEN; CDR2 reads SYDVKM. This CDR3 region has 12 residues. CDR3 bases: TGTGCCAGCAGTACTACCAATTCACCCCTCCACTTT. Residues: CASSTTNSPLHF. The whole variable domain, remainder taken from reference TRBV28 and TRBJ1-6, is DVKVTQSSRYLVKRTGEKVFLECVQDMDHENMFWYRQDPGLGLRLIYFSYDVKMKEKGDIPEGYSVSREKKERFSLILESASTNQTSMYLCASSTTNSPLHFGNGTRLTVT.

This chain uses TRBV3-1 (or the pseudogene TRBV3-2) with TRBJ1-1; weak D call: TRBD1 (6 bases). The CDR3 contains 15 residues. Germline V gene sequence: CDR1 LGHDT, CDR2 YNNKEL (reference sequence). V lost 4 bases and J lost 4, with 16 bases in between. Written as DNA, the CDR3 is TGTGCCAGCAGCCGCTTCCGGGGAGGGGGCACTGAAGCTTTCTTT. Its protein product is CASSRFRGGGTEAFF.

This clone was observed a handful of times. The chain has TRBV28 and TRBJ2-1; 11 bases agree with TRBD1. Per germline, CDR1 MDHEN and CDR2 SYDVKM. The CDR3 has 15 amino acids. Trimming cost V 7 bases and J 8 bases; bases outside gene matches: 10. In DNA, the CDR3 is TGTGCCAGCATGTTCCGGGACAGGGGGATCCATGAGCAGTTCTTC. It is translated as CASMFRDRGIHEQFF.

V gene TRBV6-5 combines with J gene TRBJ2-2; TRBD1 matches at 8 bases. Trimming took 2 bases from V and 3 from J; bases not matched to a gene: 2. The CDR3 consists of 15 residues. Germline-derived CDR1 and CDR2 are MNHEY and SVGAGI. The CDR3 DNA reads as TGTGCCAGCAGTTACCAGGGGGCCCACACCGGGGAGCTGTTTTTT. This encodes CASSYQGAHTGELFF.

This clone was seen only a few times. The chain links TRBV19 to TRBJ1-5; no definite D call. This CDR3 is built from 15 residues. V dropped 1 base and J dropped 6 bases, with 13 bases sitting between them. Germline CDR1 LNHDA, CDR2 SQIVND (reference sequence). This chain's CDR3 is CASSIGRAGGQPQHF. The CDR3 bases are TGTGCCAGTAGTATAGGACGGGCAGGAGGTCAGCCCCAGCATTTT.

The chain has TRBV9 and TRBJ2-2; 7 positions agree with TRBD2. The CDR3 sequence is 18 residues long. The germline gives CDR1 SGDLS, CDR2 YYNGEE. With V trimmed by 6 bases and J by 2 bases, 16 bases remained unmatched. CDR3 sequence: CASTLDPGGSINTGELFF. The CDR3, as DNA: TGTGCCAGCACCCTAGACCCTGGCGGGAGCATTAACACCGGGGAGCTGTTTTTT.

Only one count was recorded for this clone. This sequence joins TRBV14 and TRBJ1-1; no definite D call. This CDR3 has 11 amino acids. Germline-derived CDR1 and CDR2 are SGHDN and FVKESK. V lost 4 bases, J lost 5 bases, and 5 bases lay in between. CDR3 region: CASSRATEAFF. The CDR3 bases are TGTGCCAGCAGCCGAGCTACTGAAGCTTTCTTT. The full variable domain, completed using reference TRBV14 and TRBJ1-1, is EAGVTQFPSHSVIEKGQTVTLRCDPISGHDNLYWYRRVMGKEIKFLLHFVKESKQDESGMPNNRFLAERTGGTYSTLKVQPAELEDSGVYFCASSRATEAFFGQGTRLTVV.

The chain is built from TRBV30 and TRBJ1-2; D is unresolved. The germline V gene has CDR1 GTSNPN and CDR2 SVGIG (reference sequence). With 2 bases removed from V and 2 bases from J, the gap between germline ends came to 6 bases. This CDR3 comprises 12 residues. The CDR3 spells CAWSLSNYGYTF. The DNA for the CDR3 is TGTGCCTGGAGTCTTTCCAACTATGGCTACACCTTC. Together with reference TRBV30 and TRBJ1-2, the CDR3 gives the full variable domain: SQTIHQWPATLVQPVGSPLSLECTVEGTSNPNLYWYRQAAGRGLQLLFYSVGIGQISSEVPQNLSASRPQDRQFILSSKKLLLSDSGFYLCAWSLSNYGYTFGSGTRLTVV.

This rearrangement joins TRBV7-2 to TRBJ2-1, with D unclear. Looked up from germline, CDR1 is SGHTA and CDR2 is FQGNSA. The V gene lost 1 base and the J gene lost 9 bases, with 10 bases spanning the gap. The CDR3 has 13 residues. DNA for the CDR3: TGTGCCAGCAGCTTAGGGCCCCGAGGTGAGCAGTTCTTC. Protein product: CASSLGPRGEQFF.

The rearrangement joins TRBV30 to TRBJ1-2; D gene uncertain. With 2 bases removed from V and 5 bases from J, the gap between germline ends came to 15 bases. The CDR3 runs to 14 residues. Germline assignment: CDR1 GTSNPN and CDR2 SVGIG (reference sequence). The CDR3 here is CAWSNTVGVYGYTF. CDR3 nucleotides: TGTGCCTGGAGTAATACCGTCGGAGTTTATGGCTACACCTTC.

The genes are TRBV20-1 and TRBJ2-7; D call uncertain. CDR3 length equals 11 residues. Per the germline V gene, CDR1 is DFQATT and CDR2 is SNEGSKA (reference sequence). Trimming stripped 7 bases from V and 2 bases from J, with 9 bases between. CDR3 nucleotide sequence: TGCAGTGGTTCAGGAACCTACGAGCAGTACTTC. This codes for CSGSGTYEQYF.

V usage is TRBV19 and J usage is TRBJ1-2; a weak D match, TRBD1 (6 bases). The CDR3 length is 13 residues. Trimming shortened V by 6 bases and J by 6 bases, and 14 bases separated the two germline ends. Germline V gene data show CDR1 as LNHDA and CDR2 as SQIVND (reference sequence). The CDR3 reads CASRGAGIDGYTF. The CDR3 coding sequence is TGTGCCAGTAGGGGGGCCGGGATAGATGGCTACACCTTC.

The chain joins TRBV11-3 to TRBJ2-3; D might be TRBD2 (6 bases). V lost 3 bases to trimming and J lost 2 bases, with 9 bases between them. Germline V gene data show CDR1 as SGHNT and CDR2 as YENEEA. CDR3 length equals 14 residues. The CDR3 DNA reads as TGTGCCAGCAGCTTCGGAGGGCCCACAGATACGCAGTATTTT. Amino acids: CASSFGGPTDTQYF.

This sequence joins TRBV18 and TRBJ2-4; 13 nucleotides align to TRBD2. V gave up 4 bases and J gave up 3 bases; unmatched junction bases: 9. Germline V gives CDR1 KGHSH, CDR2 LQKENI. CDR3 length: 18 amino acids. The CDR3 DNA sequence: TGTGCCAGCTCACACGGACTAGCGGGAGACGTCGGCAAAAACATTCAGTACTTC. It encodes CASSHGLAGDVGKNIQYF.

This clone came up once. CDR3 loop: CASSLTGGNEQFF. CDR3 nucleotides: TGTGCCAGCAGCTTAACAGGGGGCAATGAGCAGTTCTTC. V is TRBV5-4 and J is TRBJ2-1; 8 bases line up with TRBD1. Trimming took 2 bases from V and 6 from J; bases not matched to a gene: 1. The germline CDR1 and CDR2 sequences are SGHNT and YYREEE (reference sequence). The CDR3 covers 13 residues.

The chain uses TRBV6-5 and TRBJ2-3; a possible D gene is TRBD2 (6 bases). The ends were cut back, 6 bases at V and 3 bases at J, with 16 bases in the middle. CDR1 is MNHEY and CDR2 is SVGAGI in the germline V gene. The CDR3 has 15 residues. Here the CDR3 DNA reads TGTGCCAGCAGCTATGGGGACGGGAGTACAGATACGCAGTATTTT. Protein: CASSYGDGSTDTQYF.

V is TRBV10-3 and J is TRBJ2-7; TRBD2 matches at 16 bases. V lost 8 bases and J lost 4; bases outside the gene matches: 14. This CDR3 spans 18 amino acids. Germline loops: CDR1 ENHRY, CDR2 SYGVKD. CDR3 nucleotides: TGTGCCATCCGGGACAGGGAAAAGGGACTAGCGGGAGGGTACGAGCAGTACTTC. Protein: CAIRDREKGLAGGYEQYF.

Worth noting for this clone: Other DNA sequences in this specimen translate into the identical CDR3. This rearrangement joins TRBV29-1 to TRBJ2-1; a weak D match, TRBD1 (6 bases). Trimming stripped 2 bases from V and 4 bases from J, with 6 bases between. The CDR3 is 12 residues long. Germline-derived CDR1 and CDR2 are SQVTM and ANQGSEA. CDR3: CSVEQGYNEQFF. The CDR3 bases are TGCAGCGTTGAACAGGGGTACAATGAGCAGTTCTTC.

The genes are TRBV30 and TRBJ2-1; 8 bases map to TRBD2. This CDR3 is built from 13 residues. The J segment lost 8 bases and the V segment lost 0 bases, leaving 3 bases of the junction unmatched. Per germline, CDR1 GTSNPN and CDR2 SVGIG (reference sequence). The CDR3 sequence is CAWSVGLADEQFF. The CDR3 DNA sequence: TGTGCCTGGAGTGTAGGACTAGCAGATGAGCAGTTCTTC.

The V call is TRBV9, the J call TRBJ1-5; D is ambiguous. V was pared by 0 bases and J by 6 bases, with 13 bases between. Germline V gene sequence: CDR1 SGDLS, CDR2 YYNGEE. This CDR3 has 15 residues. The CDR3 spells CASSVAPTRGQPQHF. CDR3 DNA: TGTGCCAGCAGCGTAGCCCCAACTCGGGGTCAGCCCCAGCATTTT. Filled out from reference TRBV9 and TRBJ1-5, the complete variable domain reads DSGVTQTPKHLITATGQRVTLRCSPRSGDLSVYWYQQSLDQGLQFLIQYYNGEERAKGNILERFSAQQFPDLHSELNLSSLELGDSALYFCASSVAPTRGQPQHFGDGTRLSIL.

The chain combines TRBV6-6 with TRBJ2-7, with D tentatively TRBD1 (6 bases). The CDR3 has 13 residues. V was cut by 8 bases and J by 6 bases, with 17 bases left in between. Germline CDR1 MNHNY, CDR2 SVGAGI (reference sequence). Here the CDR3 reads CASAVQGRREQYF. For the CDR3, the DNA is TGTGCCAGCGCGGTACAGGGTCGGCGCGAGCAGTACTTC.

V and J are TRBV6-2 or TRBV6-3 and TRBJ1-4; 7 bases line up with TRBD1. The V segment lost 4 bases and the J segment 7 bases; nucleotides outside the gene matches: 6. The CDR3 extends over 14 amino acids. The germline V gene has CDR1 MNHEY and CDR2 SVGEGT. This CDR3 reads CASSLTGWSEKLFF. CDR3 coding DNA: TGTGCCAGCAGTTTGACAGGGTGGAGTGAAAAACTGTTTTTT.